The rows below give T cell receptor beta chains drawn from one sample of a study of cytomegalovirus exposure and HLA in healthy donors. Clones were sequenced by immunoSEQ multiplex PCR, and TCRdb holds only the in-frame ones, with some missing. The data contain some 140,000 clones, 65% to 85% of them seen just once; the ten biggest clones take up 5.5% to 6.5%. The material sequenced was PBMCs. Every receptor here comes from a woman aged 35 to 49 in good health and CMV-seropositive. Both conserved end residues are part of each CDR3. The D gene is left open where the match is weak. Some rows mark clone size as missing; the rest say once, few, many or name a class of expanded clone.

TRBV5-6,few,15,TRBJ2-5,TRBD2,CASSRGLATQETQYF,TGTGCCAGCAGCCGCGGACTAGCCACTCAAGAGACCCAGTACTTC
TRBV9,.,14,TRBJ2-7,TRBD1,CASSPRDRAGEQYF,TGTGCCAGCAGCCCGCGGGACAGGGCTGGCGAGCAGTACTTC
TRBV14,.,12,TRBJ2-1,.,CASSPTRNEQFF,TGTGCCAGCAGCCCAACTAGAAATGAGCAGTTCTTC
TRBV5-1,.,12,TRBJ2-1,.,CASSHPGNEQFF,TGCGCCAGCAGCCACCCGGGGAATGAGCAGTTCTTC
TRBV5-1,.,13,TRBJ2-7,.,CASSLAPPGEQYF,TGCGCCAGCAGCTTGGCCCCCCCAGGGGAGCAGTACTTC
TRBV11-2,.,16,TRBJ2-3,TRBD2,CASSSRTSGRTDTQYF,TGTGCCAGCAGCTCCAGGACTAGCGGGAGAACAGATACGCAGTATTTT
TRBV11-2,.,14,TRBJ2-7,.,CASSKSYATYEQYF,TGTGCCAGCAGCAAATCTTACGCAACCTACGAGCAGTACTTC
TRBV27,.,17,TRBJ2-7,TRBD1,CASSLSPARGRTYEQYF,TGTGCCAGCAGTTTATCGCCCGCCAGGGGGCGAACCTACGAGCAGTACTTC
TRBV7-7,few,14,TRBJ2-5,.,CASSLVGIQETQYF,TGTGCTAGCAGCTTAGTGGGCATCCAAGAGACCCAGTACTTC
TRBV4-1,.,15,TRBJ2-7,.,CASSQTFTATYEQYF,TGCGCCAGCAGCCAAACTTTCACTGCCACCTACGAGCAGTACTTC